At least ten counts were recorded for the clone carrying this T cell receptor beta chain. Antigen unknown. Trimming shortened V by 2 bases and J by 7 bases, and 18 bases separated the two germline ends. Germline loops: CDR1 WSHSY, CDR2 SAAADI. The CDR3 spans 15 residues. Genomic DNA was subjected to two-round multiplex PCR for amplification of TCR beta CDR3. Every TRBV and TRBJ gene had its own specific primer in first-round PCR. TCRdb reprocessed the multiplex PCR reads with MiXCR, giving one entry per CDR3 protein. Seen here are 15,000 to 20,000 distinct CDR3 sequences, around 24% observed once, and the top ten hold approximately 22%. This record comes from a study of prognosis after radiotherapy for stage I lung cancer. Study details: Median age was about 74 years (about 53 to 84) among about 12 men and a handful of women. Study outcomes and limitations: Among expanded TCR clones, tumor specificity was not determined.

For each of two time points, a roughly 6-milliliter draw of peripheral blood was taken. The sequenced sample was PBMCs, obtained before or after stereotactic body radiation therapy (not recorded which). This chain joins TRBV10-2 and TRBJ2-7; D is ambiguous. The clonotype comes from a donor over 45 with non-small cell lung cancer. The CDR3 protein is CASSEKHLGTWEQYF. CDR3 coding DNA: TGCGCCAGCAGTGAGAAGCATTTGGGCACCTGGGAGCAGTACTTC.